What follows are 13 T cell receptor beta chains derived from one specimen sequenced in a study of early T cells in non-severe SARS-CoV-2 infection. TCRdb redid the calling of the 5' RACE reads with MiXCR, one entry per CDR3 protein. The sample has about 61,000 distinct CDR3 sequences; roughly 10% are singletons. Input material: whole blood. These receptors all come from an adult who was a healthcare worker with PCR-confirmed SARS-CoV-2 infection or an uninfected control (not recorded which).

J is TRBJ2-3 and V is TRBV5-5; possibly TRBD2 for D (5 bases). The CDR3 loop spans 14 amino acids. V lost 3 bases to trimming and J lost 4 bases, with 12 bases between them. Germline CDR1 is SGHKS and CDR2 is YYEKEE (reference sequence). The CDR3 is CASSSGGPADTQYF. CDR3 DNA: TGTGCCAGCAGCTCGGGCGGGCCGGCAGATACGCAGTATTTT. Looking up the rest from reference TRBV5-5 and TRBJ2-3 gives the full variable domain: DAGVTQSPTHLIKTRGQQVTLRCSPISGHKSVSWYQQVLGQGPQFIFQYYEKEERGRGNFPDRFSARQFPNYSSELNVNALLLGDSALYLCASSSGGPADTQYFGPGTRLTVL.

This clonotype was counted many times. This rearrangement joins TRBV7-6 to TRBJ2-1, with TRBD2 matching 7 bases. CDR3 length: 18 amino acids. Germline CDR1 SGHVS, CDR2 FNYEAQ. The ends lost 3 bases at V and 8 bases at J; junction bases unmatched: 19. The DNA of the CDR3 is TGTGCCAGCAGCTTCGATCGGGGGAGGACGCTAGCGGTCGATGAGCAGTTCTTC. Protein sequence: CASSFDRGRTLAVDEQFF.

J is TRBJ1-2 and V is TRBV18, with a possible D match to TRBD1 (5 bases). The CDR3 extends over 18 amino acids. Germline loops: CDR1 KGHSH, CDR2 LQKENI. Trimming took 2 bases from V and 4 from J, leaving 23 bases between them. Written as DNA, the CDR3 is TGTGCCAGCTCACCAATTCGGCAGGGACCCATGGGAGGCTATGGCTACACCTTC. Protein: CASSPIRQGPMGGYGYTF.

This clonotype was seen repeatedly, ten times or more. DNA for the CDR3: TGTGCCAGCAACAGGGGGAATCACAATGAGCAGTTCTTC. Residues: CASNRGNHNEQFF. V and J are TRBV9 and TRBJ2-1; 8 nucleotides line up with TRBD1. The V segment lost 6 bases and the J segment 5 bases; nucleotides outside the gene matches: 4. Germline V lookup: CDR1 SGDLS, CDR2 YYNGEE. The CDR3 is 13 amino acids.

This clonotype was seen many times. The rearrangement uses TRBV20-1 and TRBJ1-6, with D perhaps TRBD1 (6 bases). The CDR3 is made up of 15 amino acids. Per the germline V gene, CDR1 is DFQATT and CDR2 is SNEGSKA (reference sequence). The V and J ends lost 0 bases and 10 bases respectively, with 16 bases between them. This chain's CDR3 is CSARDWETGESPLHF. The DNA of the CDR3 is TGCAGTGCTAGAGATTGGGAGACAGGCGAATCACCCCTCCACTTT.

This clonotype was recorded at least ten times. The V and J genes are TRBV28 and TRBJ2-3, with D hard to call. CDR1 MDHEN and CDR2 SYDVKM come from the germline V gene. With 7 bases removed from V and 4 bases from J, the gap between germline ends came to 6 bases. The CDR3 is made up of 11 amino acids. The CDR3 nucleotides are TGTGCCAGCACCTCTGCAGATACGCAGTATTTT. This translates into CASTSADTQYF.

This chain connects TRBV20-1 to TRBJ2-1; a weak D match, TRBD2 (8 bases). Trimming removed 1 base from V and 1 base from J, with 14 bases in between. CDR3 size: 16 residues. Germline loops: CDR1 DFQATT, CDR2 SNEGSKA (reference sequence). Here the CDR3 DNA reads TGCAGTGCTAGAGGACAGGGACTAGGATCCTACAATGAGCAGTTCTTC. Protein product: CSARGQGLGSYNEQFF.

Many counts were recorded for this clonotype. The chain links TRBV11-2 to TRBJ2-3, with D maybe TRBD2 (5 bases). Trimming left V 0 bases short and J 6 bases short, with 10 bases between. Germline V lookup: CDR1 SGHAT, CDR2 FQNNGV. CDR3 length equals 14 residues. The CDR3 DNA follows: TGTGCCAGCAGCTTAGATCTACAGCGGGATACGCAGTATTTT. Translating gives CASSLDLQRDTQYF.

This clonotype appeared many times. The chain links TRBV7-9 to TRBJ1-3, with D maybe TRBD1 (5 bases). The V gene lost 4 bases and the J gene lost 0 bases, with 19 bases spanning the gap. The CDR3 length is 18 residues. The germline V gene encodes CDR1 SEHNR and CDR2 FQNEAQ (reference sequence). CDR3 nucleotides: TGTGCCAGCAGCTCGCTCGCTTTCCTACAGGCCTCTGGAAACACCATATATTTT. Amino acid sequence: CASSSLAFLQASGNTIYF.

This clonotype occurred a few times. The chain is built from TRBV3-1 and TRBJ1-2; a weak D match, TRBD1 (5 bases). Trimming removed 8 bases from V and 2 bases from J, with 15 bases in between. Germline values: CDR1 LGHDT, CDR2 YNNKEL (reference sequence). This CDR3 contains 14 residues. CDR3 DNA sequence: TGTGCCAGCGAAAGTCGGGACGGCAACTATGGCTACACCTTC. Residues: CASESRDGNYGYTF.

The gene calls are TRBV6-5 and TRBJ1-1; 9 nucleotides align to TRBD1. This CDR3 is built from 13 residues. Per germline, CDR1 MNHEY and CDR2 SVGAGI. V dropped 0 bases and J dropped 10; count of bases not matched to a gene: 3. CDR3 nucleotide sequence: TGTGCCAGCAGTTACTCGGGGACAGGGCGAGCTTTCTTT. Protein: CASSYSGTGRAFF.

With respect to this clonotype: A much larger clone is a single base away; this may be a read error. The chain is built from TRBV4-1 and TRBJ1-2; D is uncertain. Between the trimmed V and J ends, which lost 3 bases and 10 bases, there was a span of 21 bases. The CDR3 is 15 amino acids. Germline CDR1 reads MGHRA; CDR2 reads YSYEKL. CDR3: CASSHPLPENHAYTF. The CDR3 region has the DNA TGCGCCAGCAGCCATCCTCTTCCCGAGAACCATGCCTACACCTTC.

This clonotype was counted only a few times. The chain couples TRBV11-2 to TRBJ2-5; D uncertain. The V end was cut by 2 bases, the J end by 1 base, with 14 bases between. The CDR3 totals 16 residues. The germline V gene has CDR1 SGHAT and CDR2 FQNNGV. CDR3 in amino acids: CASSLSPSASQETQYF. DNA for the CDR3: TGTGCCAGCAGCTTAAGTCCCTCGGCTAGCCAAGAGACCCAGTACTTC.